Detailed here is one TCR beta chain. Generated by immunoSEQ multiplex PCR, the TCRdb table keeps only in-frame clones and is missing some. Here the sample spans tens of thousands of clones, around 90% being singletons. Between the trimmed V and J ends, which lost 4 bases and 3 bases, there was a span of 10 bases. The CDR3 has 15 residues. Germline CDR1 LGHDT, CDR2 YNNKEL (reference sequence). The data stem from a study of T cell responses to AZD1222 COVID-19 vaccine. The receptor's source is an adult who received the AZD1222 COVID-19 vaccine. The material was peripheral blood, obtained 28 days after the second AZD1222 dose. The rearrangement links TRBV3-1 (or the pseudogene TRBV3-2) to TRBJ1-6, with D possibly TRBD1 on 6 matching bases. The CDR3 nucleotides are TGTGCCAGCAGCCTGACGGACAGCTATAATTCACCCCTCCACTTT. Translating gives CASSLTDSYNSPLHF.